Each of the 19 T cell receptor beta chains below was sequenced from the same sample in a study of control samples from healthy donors and cancer patients. The method was immunoSEQ multiplex PCR; TCRdb's version includes in-frame clones alone and lacks a portion of them. The sample lists roughly 100,000 clones, about 90% occurring once. The sequenced sample consisted of blood. The receptors were gathered from a woman younger than 35 in good health.

The gene calls are TRBV9 and TRBJ2-1; TRBD2 matches at 13 bases. The CDR3 runs 19 residues. Trimming took 5 bases from V and 6 from J; bases not matched to a gene: 17. Looked up from germline, CDR1 is SGDLS and CDR2 is YYNGEE. CDR3 amino acids: CASSFPRTSGSRGPNEQFF. The CDR3 coding sequence is TGTGCCAGCAGTTTTCCCAGGACTAGCGGGAGTAGAGGCCCCAATGAGCAGTTCTTC.

This clone was counted a few times. The rearrangement uses TRBV6-1 and TRBJ1-5; no firm D call. The ends were cut back, 2 bases at V and 4 bases at J, with 9 bases in the middle. This CDR3 has 14 residues. Germline V gene lookup returns CDR1 MNHNS and CDR2 SASEGT. The CDR3 reads CASSETFLNQPQHF. DNA for the CDR3: TGTGCCAGCAGTGAAACGTTCCTTAATCAGCCCCAGCATTTT.

This clone was counted only a few times. The rearrangement uses TRBV24-1 and TRBJ2-6; D uncertain. The V gene lost 7 bases and the J gene lost 1 base, with 13 bases spanning the gap. This CDR3 is built from 16 residues. In germline, CDR1 is KGHDR, CDR2 SFDVKD. The CDR3 is CATSPYVTSGANVLTF. The CDR3 nucleotides read TGTGCCACCAGCCCGTATGTGACTTCTGGGGCCAACGTCCTGACTTTC.

The rearrangement uses TRBV28 and TRBJ1-2, with a possible D match to TRBD1 (6 bases). Between the trimmed V and J ends, which lost 7 bases and 7 bases, there was a span of 22 bases. The CDR3 loop spans 15 amino acids. The germline gives CDR1 MDHEN, CDR2 SYDVKM. The chain's CDR3 is CASTETGTKSVGYTF. The CDR3 DNA reads TGTGCCAGCACTGAGACCGGGACAAAATCTGTTGGCTACACCTTC.

This clone was observed a handful of times. The V call is TRBV6-4, the J call TRBJ2-3; D unresolved. There are 14 residues in the CDR3. V lost 3 bases and J 0 bases, leaving 7 bases between the germline ends. The germline V gene encodes CDR1 MRHNA and CDR2 SNTAGT. Here the CDR3 DNA reads TGTGCCAGCAGTGAATTCGGGAGCACAGATACGCAGTATTTT. Its protein product is CASSEFGSTDTQYF.

The CDR3 DNA reads as TGCAGCGTTCTTGGGGCAGGGGCTGGAAACACCATATATTTT. Translated, it gives CSVLGAGAGNTIYF. The gene calls are TRBV29-1 and TRBJ1-3, with TRBD1 as a possible D gene (6 bases). V lost 5 bases, J lost 2 bases, and 13 bases lay in between. The length of the CDR3 is 14 residues. Germline loops: CDR1 SQVTM, CDR2 ANQGSEA. Complete variable domain (other parts from reference TRBV29-1 and TRBJ1-3): SAVISQKPSRDICQRGTSLTIQCQVDSQVTMMFWYRQQPGQSLTLIATANQGSEATYESGFVIDKFPISRPNLTFSTLTVSNMSPEDSSIYLCSVLGAGAGNTIYFGEGSWLTVV.

In DNA form, the CDR3 reads TGTGCCAGCAGGAATCGACAGTCGAGAGATACGCAGTATTTT. It yields the protein CASRNRQSRDTQYF. V is TRBV5-8 and J is TRBJ2-3, with D possibly matching TRBD1 (5 bases). Trimming stripped 5 bases from V and 5 bases from J, with 15 bases between. The CDR3 totals 14 residues. Germline V gene lookup returns CDR1 SGHTS and CDR2 YDEGEE. The variable domain in full, with the rest retrieved from reference TRBV5-8 and TRBJ2-3, is EAGVTQSPTHLIKTRGQQATLRCSPISGHTSVYWYQQALGLGLQFLLWYDEGEERNRGNFPPRFSGRQFPNYSSELNVNALELEDSALYLCASRNRQSRDTQYFGPGTRLTVL.

This rearrangement joins TRBV7-3 to TRBJ2-1; the D gene could be TRBD1 or TRBD2 (5 bases each). Germline V gene lookup returns CDR1 SGHTA and CDR2 FQGTGA. The CDR3 has 15 residues. V gave up 5 bases and J gave up 6 bases, with 17 bases separating them. The CDR3 sequence: CASSPLGERVNEQFF. The CDR3 DNA reads TGTGCCAGCAGCCCATTGGGGGAGAGGGTCAATGAGCAGTTCTTC.

The V gene is TRBV18, the J gene TRBJ2-2, with D perhaps matching TRBD1 (6 bases). Germline V gene sequence: CDR1 KGHSH, CDR2 LQKENI. Deletions cut 2 bases from V and 3 bases from J, with 10 bases between. The CDR3 spans 15 residues. The DNA of the CDR3 is TGTGCCAGCTCACCAGGGGGCGCGTACACCGGGGAGCTGTTTTTT. It translates to CASSPGGAYTGELFF.

This rearrangement joins TRBV29-1 to TRBJ1-2; D remains ambiguous. This CDR3 is built from 11 residues. V lost 5 bases and J lost 7, with 11 bases in between. Germline V gene sequence: CDR1 SQVTM, CDR2 ANQGSEA. The DNA for the CDR3 is TGCAGCGTTTACGGACCGGGTGGCTACACCTTC. Translated: CSVYGPGGYTF.

The chain is built from TRBV6-1 and TRBJ2-2; D not resolved. This CDR3 comprises 14 residues. V was trimmed by 2 bases and J by 0 bases, leaving 4 bases between them. The germline gives CDR1 MNHNS, CDR2 SASEGT. CDR3 amino acids: CASSEPANTGELFF. CDR3 coding DNA: TGTGCCAGCAGTGAACCCGCGAACACCGGGGAGCTGTTTTTT.

The chain recombines TRBV21-1 with TRBJ1-1. TRBV21-1 is an annotated pseudogene. The CDR3 has 17 amino acids. DNA for the CDR3: TGTGCCAGCAGCCTGGCTGGGGGAGGGCGCATGAACACTGAAGCTTTCTTT. It encodes CASSLAGGGRMNTEAFF.

This chain uses TRBV5-6 with TRBJ2-7; possibly TRBD1 for D (5 bases). V lost 4 bases and J 1 base, leaving 12 bases between the germline ends. This CDR3 is built from 14 residues. CDR1 and CDR2 from the germline V gene are SGHDT and YYEEEE. The CDR3 spells CASSRRESSYEQYF. CDR3 sequence (DNA): TGTGCCAGCAGCCGCAGGGAATCGTCCTACGAGCAGTACTTC.

This clone was found once. The genes are TRBV6-1 and TRBJ1-6; the D is unclear. The germline V and J ends were trimmed by 1 base and 1 base, with 8 bases remaining between them. Germline V CDR1 and CDR2: MNHNS, SASEGT. The CDR3 has 16 amino acids. CDR3 bases: TGTGCCAGCAGTGAAGGAGAGGGATCCTATAATTCACCCCTCCACTTT. Residues: CASSEGEGSYNSPLHF.

The chain is built from TRBV5-6 and TRBJ2-1; the D gene could be TRBD1 or TRBD2 (5 bases each). The ends were cut back, 6 bases at V and 8 bases at J, with 24 bases in the middle. This CDR3 comprises 16 residues. CDR1 and CDR2 (germline): SGHDT, YYEEEE. The DNA of the CDR3 is TGTGCCAGCACCCTAACGGGGCGGGCCTTGGGGGATGAGCAGTTCTTC. It yields the protein CASTLTGRALGDEQFF. The variable domain in full, completed from reference TRBV5-6 and TRBJ2-1, reads DAGVTQSPTHLIKTRGQQVTLRCSPKSGHDTVSWYQQALGQGPQFIFQYYEEEERQRGNFPDRFSGHQFPNYSSELNVNALLLGDSALYLCASTLTGRALGDEQFFGPGTRLTVL.

There are a few counts of this clone. This sequence joins TRBV7-8 and TRBJ2-3, with D unresolved. The V and J ends lost 3 bases and 6 bases respectively, with 13 bases between them. This CDR3 has 14 residues. Germline V gives CDR1 SGHVS, CDR2 FQNEAQ. CDR3 in DNA: TGTGCCAGCAGCTTTCTCTCGCTGGGGGATACGCAGTATTTT. It yields the protein CASSFLSLGDTQYF.

The J gene is TRBJ1-2, the V gene TRBV6-5, with a weak D call TRBD1 (6 bases). V lost 5 bases, J lost 6 bases, and 16 bases lay in between. Germline V gene sequence: CDR1 MNHEY, CDR2 SVGAGI. CDR3 length: 14 amino acids. The CDR3 nucleotides are TGTGCCAGCAGTCGAACTTACAGGGTACATGGCTACACCTTC. It translates to CASSRTYRVHGYTF.

The chain recombines TRBV25-1 with TRBJ2-7; D not certain. The germline V gene encodes CDR1 MGHDK and CDR2 SYGVNS. This CDR3 is 12 amino acids long. Trimming cost V 6 bases and J 4 bases, with 10 bases left between them. This CDR3 reads CASSNPLYEQYF. The CDR3 coding sequence is TGTGCCAGCAGCAACCCTTTGTACGAGCAGTACTTC.

The rearrangement links TRBV7-6 to TRBJ2-7; 7 bases line up with TRBD2. Losses at the gene ends were 1 base for V and 2 bases for J; bases not matched to a gene: 2. CDR3 length equals 14 residues. Germline loops: CDR1 SGHVS, CDR2 FNYEAQ. The CDR3 DNA reads as TGTGCCAGCAGCTTAGTTCGGGGGGCCTACGAGCAGTACTTC. Amino acids: CASSLVRGAYEQYF.